The next 4 T cell receptor beta chains were all read from a single sample in a study of a mutant IDH1 vaccine in newly diagnosed glioma. No antigens are known for them. The sample's time point: week 35, safety follow-up. It was 300 ug of mutant IDH1 20-mer peptide that made up each vaccine dose, given with topical imiquimod. Profiled with immunoSEQ multiplex PCR; TCRdb holds only in-frame clones, not every one. Here the sample spans 35,000 to 50,000 clones, approximately 92% being singletons. The source material was PBMCs, sampled from a glioma patient whose treatment included an IDH1 peptide vaccine. The receptors originated from a man over 45 with glioma.

The V gene is TRBV7-2, the J gene TRBJ2-7; D is tentatively TRBD1 or TRBD2 (5 bases each). This CDR3 is built from 15 residues. The V and J ends lost 5 bases and 12 bases respectively, with 26 bases between them. From germline, CDR1 is SGHTA and CDR2 FQGNSA. CDR3 loop: CASSPTGTLDSRRYF. CDR3 DNA sequence: TGTGCCAGCAGCCCTACCGGGACCTTAGACAGTCGGCGGTACTTC.

This sequence joins TRBV27 and TRBJ2-2, with 7 bases identical to TRBD1. V was clipped by 6 bases and J by 3 bases; unmatched bases: 7. This CDR3 has 15 amino acids. CDR1 is MNHEY, CDR2 SMNVEV, per germline (reference sequence). CDR3 amino acids: CASRPGQIYTGELFF. CDR3 sequence (DNA): TGTGCCAGCAGACCGGGACAGATATACACCGGGGAGCTGTTTTTT.

V gene TRBV2 combines with J gene TRBJ1-5; 9 nucleotides align to TRBD1. This CDR3 contains 15 residues. The J segment lost 3 bases and the V segment lost 2 bases, leaving 2 bases of the junction unmatched. Germline CDR1 SNHLY, CDR2 FYNNEI. The CDR3: CASSETGGLNQPQHF. The CDR3 nucleotides are TGTGCCAGCAGTGAAACAGGGGGCCTCAATCAGCCCCAGCATTTT. Variable domain in full (rest from reference TRBV2 and TRBJ1-5): EPEVTQTPSHQVTQMGQEVILRCVPISNHLYFYWYRQILGQKVEFLVSFYNNEISEKSEIFDDQFSVERPDGSNFTLKIRSTKLEDSAMYFCASSETGGLNQPQHFGDGTRLSIL.

This chain connects TRBV15 to TRBJ1-1; 8 bases are a match to TRBD1. Germline V gene sequence: CDR1 LNHNV, CDR2 YYDKDF (reference sequence). J gave up 4 bases and V 4 bases, and 5 bases lay outside the gene matches. CDR3 length: 14 residues. The CDR3 DNA reads as TGTGCCACCAGCAACGGACAGGGAACCACTGAAGCTTTCTTT. It specifies CATSNGQGTTEAFF.